The 13 T cell receptor beta chains below all came from one sample that was sequenced in a study of molecular identifiers for immune sequencing clone quantification (dated by TCRdb to 2016 to 2019). To prepare the library, PCR was applied. Instrument on record: Illumina HiSeq 4000. TCRdb redid the processing of the public reads, applying fastp at Q25 and MiXCR, and retained in-frame beta chains. A single entry per CDR3 protein holds the most common genes and DNA from its merged rows. This sample comprises more than 450,000 distinct CDR3 sequences, 20% to 25% of them detected only once. About 0.84% of the sample goes to the ten largest clones. Material: naive CD8+ T cells from blood, with Jurkat cell RNA spiked in. Read against the paper, the sample's cell subset or site label means: FACS-sorted CD8+CD4-CCR7+CD45RA+ naive T cells. The source of these receptors is a human donor in good health. Some libraries in this study had Jurkat cell RNA spiked in.

As concerns this clonotype: At one end, the junction sequence differs from germline, possibly due to a read error. The J gene is TRBJ2-1, the V gene TRBV4-3; 7 bases fit TRBD1. From germline, CDR1 is LGHNA and CDR2 YSLEER. The CDR3 is 15 residues long. The CDR3 is CASSRGTEFFNERFF. The CDR3 DNA follows: TGCGCCAGCAGCCGAGGGACAGAGTTTTTCAATGAGCGGTTCTTC.

The chain links TRBV10-3 to TRBJ2-5; 7 bases map to TRBD1. Germline loops: CDR1 ENHRY, CDR2 SYGVKD. This CDR3 comprises 14 residues. V was pared by 7 bases and J by 0 bases, with 5 bases of the junction left unmatched. The CDR3 here is CAITRDSNQETQYF. The CDR3 DNA sequence: TGTGCCATCACCCGGGACAGTAACCAAGAGACCCAGTACTTC.

The gene calls are TRBV7-2 and TRBJ2-3; 12 bases are a match to TRBD2. The CDR3 loop spans 18 amino acids. Germline trimming cut 2 bases from V and 2 bases from J; bases unmatched to any gene: 8. Germline values: CDR1 SGHTA, CDR2 FQGNSA. The CDR3 DNA follows: TGTGCCAGCAGCTTACCGCTAGCGGGGGGGCCTAACACAGATACGCAGTATTTT. This codes for CASSLPLAGGPNTDTQYF.

This clonotype was recorded many times. The rearrangement links TRBV5-5 to TRBJ2-3; D uncertain. The length of the CDR3 is 15 residues. The germline V and J ends were trimmed by 4 bases and 0 bases, with 12 bases remaining between them. Per the germline V gene, CDR1 is SGHKS and CDR2 is YYEKEE (reference sequence). CDR3 DNA: TGTGCCAGCAGCCTGCGACCGATTAGCACAGATACGCAGTATTTT. It is translated as CASSLRPISTDTQYF.

V gene TRBV4-3 combines with J gene TRBJ2-2, with D perhaps TRBD2 (7 bases). Looked up from germline, CDR1 is LGHNA and CDR2 is YSLEER. The CDR3 contains 16 residues. Trimming stripped 1 base from V and 3 bases from J, with 12 bases between. As DNA, the CDR3 is TGCGCCAGCAGCCAAGGGGGGGGCCTGGACACCGGGGAGCTGTTTTTT. It translates to CASSQGGGLDTGELFF.

A remark on this clonotype: A much larger clone lies one base from this, so it may be a read error. The rearrangement uses TRBV7-6 and TRBJ1-5, with D perhaps matching TRBD1 (5 bases). This CDR3 is built from 15 residues. Germline V gene lookup returns CDR1 SGHVS and CDR2 FNYEAQ. CDR3 sequence: CASRLAGGDNQPQHF. Here the CDR3 DNA reads TGTGCCAGCAGATTAGCCGGGGGGGACAATCAGCCCCAGCATTTT.

The chain has TRBV12-3 or TRBV12-4 and TRBJ2-1; tentative D call: TRBD2 (7 bases). The CDR3 sequence is 15 residues long. The ends were cut back, 3 bases at V and 9 bases at J, with 18 bases in the middle. CDR3 bases: TGTGCCAGCAGTTTTTATGGGGGGGGGCCGAGTGAGCAGTTCTTC. Amino acids: CASSFYGGGPSEQFF.

On this clonotype: This may be a read error: a much more frequent sequence differs by one nucleotide. Given the absence of the conserved phenylalanine or tryptophan at the CDR3 end, a read error is likely. V usage is TRBV30 and J usage is TRBJ1-5; no clear D. This CDR3 is built from 15 residues. The germline gives CDR1 GTSNPN, CDR2 SVGIG (reference sequence). The V end lost 2 bases, the J end lost 4 bases, and 15 bases lay between the germline ends. This CDR3 reads CAWSNDGSGNQPQHS. The CDR3 coding sequence is TGTGCCTGGAGTAACGACGGGTCGGGGAATCAGCCCCAGCATTCT.

The chain is built from TRBV29-1 and TRBJ2-7; D is uncertain. Germline V gene lookup returns CDR1 SQVTM and CDR2 ANQGSEA. Trimming stripped 5 bases from V and 2 bases from J, with 4 bases between. The CDR3 is 10 residues long. DNA for the CDR3: TGCAGCGTTCTCACCTACGAGCAGTACTTC. It yields the protein CSVLTYEQYF.

This clonotype occurred many times. This chain joins TRBV13 and TRBJ1-1; 7 bases are a match to TRBD1. J was trimmed by 4 bases and V by 6 bases; bases with no gene match: 5. The CDR3 sequence is 13 residues long. Germline V gene sequence: CDR1 PRHDT, CDR2 FYEKMQ (reference sequence). Here the CDR3 reads CASRGGGLTEAFF. CDR3 bases: TGTGCCAGCAGGGGAGGGGGCCTCACTGAAGCTTTCTTT.

The chain links TRBV3-1 to TRBJ2-2, with no clear D. Trimming took off 5 bases at V and 5 bases at J, with 12 bases between the two ends. CDR1 and CDR2 (germline): LGHDT, YNNKEL (reference sequence). The CDR3 sequence is 14 residues long. The CDR3 nucleotides are TGTGCCAGCAGCGCGAATCTTGTTACCGGGGAGCTGTTTTTT. Translating it yields CASSANLVTGELFF.

This clonotype was seen more than once but under ten times. The chain has TRBV7-8 and TRBJ1-1; no firm D call. Germline-derived CDR1 and CDR2 are SGHVS and FQNEAQ. The V end was cut by 5 bases, the J end by 0 bases, with 13 bases between. CDR3 length equals 15 residues. Here the CDR3 reads CASSTPSGVNTEAFF. The DNA of the CDR3 is TGTGCCAGCAGCACTCCGTCCGGGGTGAACACTGAAGCTTTCTTT.

The chain couples TRBV27 to TRBJ1-1; D is possibly TRBD1 (6 bases). V dropped 5 bases and J dropped 2 bases, with 12 bases sitting between them. The CDR3 is made up of 14 amino acids. In germline, CDR1 is MNHEY, CDR2 SMNVEV (reference sequence). CDR3 DNA: TGTGCCAGCAGTCCATCACAGGGCAACACTGAAGCTTTCTTT. Residues: CASSPSQGNTEAFF.